This TCR beta chain was documented in a study of CXCR3-negative and CXCR3-positive naive CD8 T cells. Notes on the study in general: With respect to TRBV-TRBJ usage, naive CXCR3-negative and CXCR3-positive cells were similar; memory differed. Naive cells with CXCR3 showed TRB CDR3s that were more hydrophobic than those in CXCR3-negative naive cells. Both naive subsets had comparably high diversity; memory CD8+ cells much lower.

Libraries were UMI-labeled 5' RACE TRB cDNA. TCRdb processed the 5' RACE reads again and assigns one entry to each CDR3 protein, with no DNA. Recorded for this sample: roughly 93,000 distinct CDR3 sequences. With regard to this clonotype: The antigen remains undetermined.

The CDR3 is made up of 15 amino acids. Germline assignment: CDR1 LGHNA and CDR2 YSLEER. Sequenced sample: naive CXCR3+ CD8+ T cells from blood. Stated subset: CD45RO-CCR7+CD27+CD95- naive CD8+ T cells expressing CXCR3 (TNR3+). This receptor was obtained from a human donor in good health. Some clones in this sample may be carry-over from other donors' samples. The chain recombines TRBV4-3 with TRBJ2-5; checking the TCRdb D call of TRBD1 is not possible without DNA. The CDR3 loop is CASSQDRRGEETQYF.